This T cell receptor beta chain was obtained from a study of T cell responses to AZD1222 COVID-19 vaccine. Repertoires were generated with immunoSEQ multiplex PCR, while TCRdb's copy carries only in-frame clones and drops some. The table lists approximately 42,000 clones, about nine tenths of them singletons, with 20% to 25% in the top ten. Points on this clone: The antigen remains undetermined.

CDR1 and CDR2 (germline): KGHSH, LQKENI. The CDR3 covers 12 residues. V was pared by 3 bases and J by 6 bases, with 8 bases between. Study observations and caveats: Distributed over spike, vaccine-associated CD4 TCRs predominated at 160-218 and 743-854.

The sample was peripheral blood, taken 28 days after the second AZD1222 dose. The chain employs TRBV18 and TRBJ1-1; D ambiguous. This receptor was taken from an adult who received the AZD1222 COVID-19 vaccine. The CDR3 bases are TGTGCCAGCTCACCCCTCGCCCCTGAAGCTTTCTTT. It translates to CASSPLAPEAFF.